This passage covers 29 T cell receptor beta chains from one sample sequenced in a study of T cells in Graves' hyperthyroidism and ophthalmopathy. There were TCR beta CDR3 regions amplified from RNA transcripts. HTBI primers were the set used in a first-round RT-PCR of the TCR CDR3. MiXCR, applied by TCRdb to the multiplex PCR reads, yields one record per CDR3 protein. The sample holds around 720,000 distinct CDR3 sequences; approximately 40% are singletons and the top ten take roughly 30%. The material sequenced was blood. The receptors stem from a woman aged 40 to 50 with Graves' hyperthyroidism.

A few counts support this clonotype. The CDR3 nucleotides read TGTGCCACCAGTGATTCACAGCAGAACACTGAAGCTTTCTTT. Protein: CATSDSQQNTEAFF. V usage is TRBV24-1 and J usage is TRBJ1-1; D gene uncertain. The CDR3 has 14 residues. Germline V lookup: CDR1 KGHDR, CDR2 SFDVKD. V lost 2 bases and J lost 1, with 7 bases in between.

This clonotype was seen only a few times. This chain links TRBV9 with TRBJ1-6, with 9 positions matching TRBD1. The CDR3 totals 20 residues. Germline CDR1 and CDR2: SGDLS and YYNGEE. V shed 4 bases, J shed 8 bases, and the junction held 22 bases outside the gene matches. The CDR3 is CASSPTAGQGPLQRDSPLHF. CDR3 nucleotides: TGTGCCAGCAGCCCTACTGCGGGACAGGGTCCCCTCCAACGGGATTCACCCCTCCACTTT.

This chain links TRBV29-1 with TRBJ1-2, with D unclear. The CDR3 loop spans 13 amino acids. Germline CDR1 SQVTM, CDR2 ANQGSEA. Trimming shortened V by 0 bases and J by 5 bases, and 10 bases separated the two germline ends. The CDR3 DNA reads as TGCAGCGTTGAAGATCACGGAGAGTATGGCTACACCTTC. Translating it yields CSVEDHGEYGYTF. The full variable domain, its missing parts supplied by reference TRBV29-1 and TRBJ1-2, is SAVISQKPSRDICQRGTSLTIQCQVDSQVTMMFWYRQQPGQSLTLIATANQGSEATYESGFVIDKFPISRPNLTFSTLTVSNMSPEDSSIYLCSVEDHGEYGYTFGSGTRLTVV.

This rearrangement joins TRBV20-1 to TRBJ2-5; D is possibly TRBD2 (6 bases). Germline V lookup: CDR1 DFQATT, CDR2 SNEGSKA (reference sequence). The ends were cut back, 0 bases at V and 5 bases at J, with 19 bases in the middle. The CDR3 covers 16 residues. Here the CDR3 reads CSARDRRAYHAETQYF. The CDR3 bases are TGCAGTGCTAGAGATAGGAGGGCCTATCACGCGGAGACCCAGTACTTC.

This clonotype has a count of ten or more. This chain links TRBV9 with TRBJ1-4; TRBD1 agrees at 8 bases. In germline, CDR1 is SGDLS, CDR2 YYNGEE. The ends lost 1 base at V and 7 bases at J; junction bases unmatched: 6. The CDR3 length is 15 residues. The CDR3 nucleotides read TGTGCCAGCAGCGTACAGGGGGCCCCTGGTGAAAAACTGTTTTTT. Amino acids: CASSVQGAPGEKLFF.

There are a few counts of this clonotype. J is TRBJ1-5 and V is TRBV27; D call uncertain. Between the trimmed V and J ends, which lost 2 bases and 1 base, there was a span of 9 bases. CDR3 length: 15 residues. CDR1 is MNHEY and CDR2 is SMNVEV in the germline V gene (reference sequence). This chain's CDR3 is CASSLRPASNQPQHF. The CDR3 DNA reads as TGTGCCAGCAGTTTAAGGCCCGCGAGCAATCAGCCCCAGCATTTT.

This clonotype was counted at least ten times. V gene TRBV5-5 combines with J gene TRBJ1-6; TRBD1 might be the D (5 bases). The CDR3 has 13 residues. Trimming left V 3 bases short and J 7 bases short, with 8 bases between. Germline CDR1 and CDR2: SGHKS and YYEKEE (reference sequence). The CDR3 loop is CASSSGMNSPLHF. The CDR3 DNA is TGTGCCAGCAGCTCAGGGATGAATTCACCCCTCCACTTT.

This clonotype has a handful of counts. J is TRBJ2-2 and V is TRBV7-2, with 9 bases aligning to TRBD1. V dropped 5 bases and J dropped 6; count of bases not matched to a gene: 10. CDR1 is SGHTA, CDR2 FQGNSA, per germline. The CDR3 loop spans 16 amino acids. CDR3 sequence (DNA): TGTGCCAGCAGCCGAGACAGGGGGGATAGTCCCGGGGAGCTGTTTTTT. This gives the protein CASSRDRGDSPGELFF.

In nucleotides, the CDR3 is TGTGCCAGCAGATCCAGGGTCGATCAGCCCCAGCATTTT. Translating gives CASRSRVDQPQHF. V and J are TRBV6-5 and TRBJ1-5; D may be TRBD1 (5 bases). V lost 6 bases, J lost 5 bases, and 11 bases lay in between. Germline V gene data show CDR1 as MNHEY and CDR2 as SVGAGI. The CDR3 runs to 13 residues.

Worth noting for this clonotype: At one of its ends the junction is not consistent with the germline gene, which may arise from a read error. V gene TRBV5-1 combines with J gene TRBJ1-6; D unresolved. Germline V lookup: CDR1 SGHRS, CDR2 YFSETQ. This CDR3 is built from 17 residues. CDR3 sequence: CASSLELIPVVSSPLHF. CDR3 sequence (DNA): TGTGCCAGCAGCTTGGAATTAATCCCCGTGGTTTCTTCACCCCTCCACTTT.

The genes are TRBV11-1 and TRBJ2-5; 11 bases are a match to TRBD2. The J call may be incorrect, as the DNA end agrees better with TRBJ2-1. The CDR3 length is 14 residues. The germline V gene has CDR1 SGHAT and CDR2 FQDESV (reference sequence). The CDR3 is CASLAGGYRNEQFF. The CDR3 nucleotides read TGTGCCAGCTTAGCGGGGGGGTATCGGAATGAGCAGTTCTTC.

CDR3 sequence: CASSHHGTGGTSFYEQYF. As DNA, the CDR3 is TGCGCCAGCAGCCACCACGGAACAGGGGGGACTAGCTTCTACGAGCAGTACTTC. V gene TRBV4-1 combines with J gene TRBJ2-7, with D tentatively TRBD2 (9 bases). The CDR3 is 18 residues long. Germline CDR1 MGHRA, CDR2 YSYEKL. V was clipped by 3 bases and J by 3 bases, with 24 bases between them.

A word on this clonotype: A much larger clone differs by one base, so this may be a read error. This chain's CDR3 is CASSKDWREPQYF. The CDR3 region has the DNA TGTGCCAGCAGCAAGGACTGGCGAGAGCCCCAGTACTTC. This chain uses TRBV4-2 with TRBJ2-5, with a weak D call TRBD2 (5 bases). CDR1 LGHNA and CDR2 YNFKEQ come from the germline V gene. There are 13 residues in the CDR3.

The chain joins TRBV20-1 to TRBJ2-7; D may match TRBD1 or TRBD2 (5 bases each). Germline V gives CDR1 DFQATT, CDR2 SNEGSKA (reference sequence). The CDR3 extends over 12 amino acids. Trimming stripped 5 bases from V and 4 bases from J, with 12 bases between. The CDR3 protein is CSAVRDRYEQYF. The CDR3 nucleotides are TGCAGTGCTGTGAGGGACCGATACGAGCAGTACTTC.

This clonotype was counted many times. The genes are TRBV19 and TRBJ1-5, with D unclear. CDR1 and CDR2 from the germline V gene are LNHDA and SQIVND (reference sequence). The CDR3 loop spans 14 amino acids. The V end lost 3 bases, the J end lost 3 bases, and 9 bases lay between the germline ends. CDR3 nucleotide sequence: TGTGCCAGTAGTATTCGGGTGCTCAATCAGCCCCAGCATTTT. Translation: CASSIRVLNQPQHF.

The rearrangement joins TRBV7-3 to TRBJ2-7; D is possibly TRBD2 (5 bases). The J call could be wrong; TRBJ2-1 is a better fit for the DNA end. This CDR3 has 14 amino acids. The germline gives CDR1 SGHTA, CDR2 FQGTGA. CDR3 in amino acids: CASSSSVATHEQFF. For the CDR3, the DNA is TGTGCCAGCAGTTCAAGTGTAGCGACTCACGAGCAGTTCTTC.

The gene calls are TRBV10-3 and TRBJ2-3, with 9 bases that match TRBD2. The CDR3 extends over 14 amino acids. Per germline, CDR1 ENHRY and CDR2 SYGVKD. Unmatched junction bases numbered 0, after V lost 0 bases and J lost 5 bases. CDR3 sequence reads: CAISESTSGDTQYF. In DNA form, the CDR3 reads TGTGCCATCAGTGAGTCGACTAGCGGAGATACGCAGTATTTT.

This chain joins TRBV19 and TRBJ2-7; D might be TRBD2 (6 bases). Per the germline V gene, CDR1 is LNHDA and CDR2 is SQIVND (reference sequence). The CDR3 runs to 13 residues. V was pared by 3 bases and J by 7 bases, with 13 bases between. CDR3 sequence: CASSMAGPGEQYF. CDR3 nucleotides: TGTGCCAGTAGTATGGCGGGACCCGGGGAGCAGTACTTC.

The chain combines TRBV5-4 with TRBJ2-7; TRBD2 matches at 8 bases. Trimming removed 3 bases from V and 2 bases from J; junction bases left unmatched: 7. The germline gives CDR1 SGHNT, CDR2 YYREEE (reference sequence). This CDR3 is built from 15 residues. CDR3 sequence (DNA): TGTGCCAGCAGCTGGCAGCGGGGGTCTACCTACGAGCAGTACTTC. Translating it yields CASSWQRGSTYEQYF.

This clonotype was counted only a few times. This sequence joins TRBV5-8 and TRBJ1-5; possible D gene TRBD1, 5 bases. This CDR3 contains 18 residues. V was pared by 2 bases and J by 5 bases, with 23 bases between. Germline lookup yields CDR1 SGHTS and CDR2 YDEGEE. DNA of the CDR3: TGTGCCAGCAGCTTATCGTATAGCGGTGGGGCAGCCGATCAGCCCCAGCATTTT. This gives the protein CASSLSYSGGAADQPQHF.

At least ten counts were recorded for this clonotype. In DNA, the CDR3 is TGTGCCATCAGCACTAGCTACGAGCAGTACTTC. This gives the protein CAISTSYEQYF. This chain links TRBV10-3 with TRBJ2-7; possible D gene TRBD2, 5 bases. This CDR3 is 11 amino acids long. The ends were cut back, 6 bases at V and 3 bases at J, with 6 bases in the middle. Per the germline V gene, CDR1 is ENHRY and CDR2 is SYGVKD.

This rearrangement joins TRBV29-1 to TRBJ2-5; no clear D gene. The CDR3 extends over 13 amino acids. CDR1 is SQVTM and CDR2 is ANQGSEA in the germline V gene. V dropped 1 base and J dropped 3 bases, with 9 bases sitting between them. CDR3 protein: CSVEGVGKETQYF. The CDR3 DNA follows: TGCAGCGTTGAAGGGGTGGGGAAAGAGACCCAGTACTTC.

This chain uses TRBV4-1 with TRBJ1-2; 7 nucleotides line up with TRBD1. This CDR3 comprises 15 residues. Per the germline V gene, CDR1 is MGHRA and CDR2 is YSYEKL. V gave up 4 bases and J gave up 1 base; unmatched junction bases: 6. The CDR3 sequence is CASSRQTGVNYGYTF. CDR3 coding DNA: TGCGCCAGCAGCCGGCAAACAGGGGTTAACTATGGCTACACCTTC.

This clonotype has at least ten counts. The chain is built from TRBV4-2 and TRBJ2-7; D is perhaps TRBD2 (5 bases). With 1 base removed from V and 5 bases from J, the gap between germline ends came to 15 bases. Germline V gene data show CDR1 as LGHNA and CDR2 as YNFKEQ. The CDR3 spans 15 residues. Here the CDR3 DNA reads TGTGCCAGCAGCCAAGCGACACCGGGGTTAGACGAGCAGTACTTC. It encodes CASSQATPGLDEQYF.

The CDR3 loop reads CASSYRVPSYEQYF. DNA for the CDR3: TGTGCCAGCAGCTACAGGGTCCCCTCCTACGAGCAGTACTTC. The chain joins TRBV7-9 to TRBJ2-7, with D perhaps TRBD1 (6 bases). The V gene lost 4 bases and the J gene lost 0 bases, with 10 bases spanning the gap. This CDR3 has 14 residues. Germline CDR1 SEHNR, CDR2 FQNEAQ (reference sequence).

This clonotype was detected many times. The chain is built from TRBV6-5 and TRBJ1-6; D is undetermined. This CDR3 contains 15 residues. Germline assignment: CDR1 MNHEY and CDR2 SVGAGI. V lost 2 bases to trimming and J lost 10 bases, with 15 bases between them. The CDR3 region is CASSYDLGGNSPLHF. The CDR3 DNA sequence: TGTGCCAGCAGTTACGATTTGGGCGGGAACTCACCCCTCCACTTT.

This clonotype was counted only a few times. This chain's CDR3 is CASSLATGRPPGELFF. For the CDR3, the DNA is TGTGCCAGCAGCTTGGCGACAGGGCGCCCACCCGGGGAGCTGTTTTTT. V usage is TRBV5-8 and J usage is TRBJ2-2, with 7 bases aligning to TRBD1. CDR1 is SGHTS, CDR2 YDEGEE, per germline. Trimming at V came to 0 bases and at J to 6 bases, leaving 8 bases not matched to a gene. The CDR3 spans 16 residues.

This clonotype came up many times. The chain is built from TRBV29-1 and TRBJ2-2; tentatively, D is TRBD1 or TRBD2 (5 bases each). The CDR3 totals 13 residues. The germline CDR1 and CDR2 sequences are SQVTM and ANQGSEA. V shed 6 bases and J shed 7 bases, with 15 bases lying between them. CDR3 protein: CSVGVGMIGELFF. CDR3 DNA sequence: TGCAGCGTAGGGGTCGGGATGATCGGGGAGCTGTTTTTT.

This chain links TRBV20-1 with TRBJ2-7, with unresolved D. Germline V gives CDR1 DFQATT, CDR2 SNEGSKA (reference sequence). V was pared by 1 base and J by 6 bases, with 19 bases between. There are 15 residues in the CDR3. In nucleotides, the CDR3 is TGCAGTGCTAGAGGCCCCTTCAAGGCCCCCACCGAGCAGTACTTC. This translates into CSARGPFKAPTEQYF.